This T cell receptor beta chain was documented in a study of cytomegalovirus exposure and HLA in healthy donors. Vbeta (60) and Jbeta (13) primers were used in the PCR. Libraries were prepared by immunoSEQ multiplex PCR; TCRdb keeps only in-frame clonotypes and omits some of them. The sample records 75,000 to 95,000 clones, 84% being singletons. CDR3 length: 12 residues. With 6 bases clipped from V and 6 bases from J, the junction kept 4 bases outside the gene matches. The germline gives CDR1 ENHRY, CDR2 SYGVKD. The chain joins TRBV10-3 to TRBJ1-2, with TRBD1 matching over 7 bases. The sequence was obtained from a man aged 18-30 years in good health and CMV-seronegative. The specimen sequenced was PBMCs. The CDR3 sequence is CAIRGDRHGYTF. Written as DNA, the CDR3 is TGTGCCATCAGAGGGGACAGACATGGCTACACCTTC.